These T cell receptor beta chains were read from a single sample in a study of T-cell reconstitution after alpha-beta-depleted transplantation in children. TCRdb fed the PCR reads into MiXCR, producing one record per CDR3 protein. The sample gives a few hundred thousand distinct CDR3 sequences, 20% to 30% of which show up once; approximately 33% is in the top ten. The source was PBMCs, collected before TCRalphabeta/CD19-depleted stem cell transplant. The origin of the receptors is a boy in the first two years of life with Wiskott-Aldrich syndrome, due to receive a stem cell transplant. Both conserved end residues are part of each CDR3. Each record gives: J gene, V gene, CDR3 protein.

j_call: TRBJ2-1
v_call: TRBV11-2
cdr3_aa: CASSFKLAGGSRVGEQFF

j_call: TRBJ1-2
v_call: TRBV20-1
cdr3_aa: CSARDTFPGYTF

j_call: TRBJ1-4
v_call: TRBV7-6
cdr3_aa: CASSFLSGEKLFF

j_call: TRBJ2-7
v_call: TRBV19
cdr3_aa: CASTGSGEQYF

j_call: TRBJ2-5
v_call: TRBV7-6
cdr3_aa: CASSLEGPGLAGGETQYF

j_call: TRBJ1-3
v_call: TRBV7-2
cdr3_aa: CASSLRVGSNTIYF

j_call: TRBJ1-4
v_call: TRBV20-1
cdr3_aa: CSARVFPGNEKLFF

j_call: TRBJ2-2
v_call: TRBV20-1
cdr3_aa: CSATRGGTGELFF

j_call: TRBJ1-1
v_call: TRBV5-1
cdr3_aa: CASGRGETNTEAFF

j_call: TRBJ1-1
v_call: TRBV10-3
cdr3_aa: CAISDEGLNTEAFF

j_call: TRBJ1-1
v_call: TRBV18
cdr3_aa: CASSPLGPLNTEAFF

j_call: TRBJ2-5
v_call: TRBV20-1
cdr3_aa: CSASLLVGLETQYF

j_call: TRBJ1-5
v_call: TRBV28
cdr3_aa: CASSHGTGNQPQHF

j_call: TRBJ2-1
v_call: TRBV20-1
cdr3_aa: CSPLSSAKYNEQFF

j_call: TRBJ1-5
v_call: TRBV20-1
cdr3_aa: CSVAGRGSNQPQHF

j_call: TRBJ2-7
v_call: TRBV5-1
cdr3_aa: CASSPGEWGTYEQYF

j_call: TRBJ1-5
v_call: TRBV3-1
cdr3_aa: CASSLLQGAKYSNQPQHF

j_call: TRBJ2-5
v_call: TRBV5-1
cdr3_aa: CASSFSAEETQYF

j_call: TRBJ1-2
v_call: TRBV2
cdr3_aa: CASSVRGQGAGYTF

j_call: TRBJ2-7
v_call: TRBV5-1
cdr3_aa: CASRSFAGGPYEQYF

j_call: TRBJ2-7
v_call: TRBV5-6
cdr3_aa: CASSLYRATQQYF

j_call: TRBJ2-1
v_call: TRBV12-3/TRBV12-4
cdr3_aa: CATSPRDGLSSYNEQFF

j_call: TRBJ2-3
v_call: TRBV15
cdr3_aa: CATSRVAAGARDTQYF

j_call: TRBJ2-2
v_call: TRBV5-1
cdr3_aa: CASSADRGLNTGELFF

j_call: TRBJ2-6
v_call: TRBV5-1
cdr3_aa: CASSLWTGRGVSGANVLTF

j_call: TRBJ2-1
v_call: TRBV15
cdr3_aa: CATSRDFRVGEQFF

j_call: TRBJ1-1
v_call: TRBV20-1
cdr3_aa: CSARVYRVYTEAFF

j_call: TRBJ2-5
v_call: TRBV5-1
cdr3_aa: CASSARTPYQETQYF

j_call: TRBJ2-3
v_call: TRBV5-1
cdr3_aa: CASSSGTSGKDTQYF

j_call: TRBJ1-4
v_call: TRBV25-1
cdr3_aa: CASSGSSGSNEKLFF

j_call: TRBJ1-5
v_call: TRBV18
cdr3_aa: CASSPWGTGLNQPQHF

j_call: TRBJ1-1
v_call: TRBV27
cdr3_aa: CASSLIGTGGTEAFF

j_call: TRBJ2-2
v_call: TRBV18
cdr3_aa: CASSPRGRNTGELFF

j_call: TRBJ2-5
v_call: TRBV20-1
cdr3_aa: CSAPRTVQETQYF

j_call: TRBJ1-2
v_call: TRBV3-1
cdr3_aa: CASSQRTGGWDSRYGYTF

j_call: TRBJ1-6
v_call: TRBV7-9
cdr3_aa: CASSFSGAKSPLHF

j_call: TRBJ2-3
v_call: TRBV5-1
cdr3_aa: CASSLVQGTDTQYF

j_call: TRBJ2-5
v_call: TRBV5-1
cdr3_aa: CASSLVWAGETQYF